This note documents a single T cell receptor (beta chain) sequence. Its antigen remains unknown. The cDNA was generated through 5'RACE incorporating 10-nucleotide random UMIs. Using its own MiXCR run on the 5' RACE reads, TCRdb lists one record per CDR3 protein. The table records about 38,000 distinct CDR3 sequences, around 7% of them present only once. Germline V CDR1 and CDR2: SQVTM, ANQGSEA. The CDR3 extends over 11 amino acids. With 8 bases removed from V and 8 bases from J, the gap between germline ends came to 15 bases. These data originate in a study of neurological immune-mediated disorders. Findings and caveats of the study: Among expanded clones, no CDR3 amino acid sequences were shared across subjects, a pattern suggesting private repertoires in all groups.

The gene calls are TRBV29-1 and TRBJ1-2; perhaps TRBD1 as D (6 bases). This sequence was found in a man in his fifties in good health. The sequencing sample was made of CD4+ T cells from blood. This CDR3 reads CSLGHGTGYTF. In DNA, the CDR3 is TGCAGCTTGGGACATGGGACGGGCTACACCTTC.